This section outlines one T cell receptor (beta chain) sequence together with its context. Its antigen is still unknown. 60 Vbeta and 13 Jbeta primers were used in PCR. Produced via immunoSEQ multiplex PCR; TCRdb's table is partial and in-frame only. Of about 180,000 clones listed, about 78% were seen once; the top ten hold under 2.5%. These data belong to a study of cytomegalovirus exposure and HLA in healthy donors. The study's findings and limits: Sequencing likely produced, as an artifact, a cluster of highly shared sequence variants. Confirmation was obtained in vitro that a few CMV-associated chains are specific for CMV antigens. In a later analysis, at a false discovery rate of 0.05, roughly 17,000 TCR beta sequences were associated with HLA alleles.

Trimming shortened V by 0 bases and J by 3 bases, and 14 bases separated the two germline ends. The CDR3 is 16 residues long. Per germline, CDR1 SGHRS and CDR2 YFSETQ. The source is a man in his fifties or sixties in good health and CMV-seronegative. This chain joins TRBV5-1 and TRBJ2-3; D is possibly TRBD1 (5 bases). Material for sequencing was PBMCs. As DNA, the CDR3 is TGCGCCAGCAGCTTGGAGGTCAGGGAATCTACAGATACGCAGTATTTT. This codes for CASSLEVRESTDTQYF.